The rows below give T cell receptor beta chains drawn from one sample of a study of beta chain features in type 1 diabetes. The table came from immunoSEQ multiplex PCR; TCRdb's copy has only in-frame clones and leaves some out. The sample carries about 180,000 clones, 7% to 9% recorded once. The source material was central memory CD4+ T cells from blood. The source of these receptors is a man between 18 and 35 years old with type 1 diabetes. Each CDR3 is given with its conserved first and last residue. The D gene is left open where the match is weak. For some rows the clone size is stated as once, few or many, or as a class when expanded; others skip it.

TGTGCCAGCAGTTTATCGGGGGGCAGCATTCAGTACTTC | CASSLSGGSIQYF | - | TRBV28 | - | TRBJ2-4
TGTGCCTGGAGCGTTCCCATTTCCGACAGCGCCTCTTCTATTAACTATGGCTACACCTTC | CAWSVPISDSASSINYGYTF | - | TRBV30 | - | TRBJ1-2
TGTGCCAGCAGCTTATCCCCTCAGCGGACCAACTATGGCTACACCTTC | CASSLSPQRTNYGYTF | - | TRBV5-6 | - | TRBJ1-2
TGTGCCAGCAGCTTGGGACAGGGAATAGCCTACGAGCAGTACTTC | CASSLGQGIAYEQYF | TRBD1 | TRBV5-4 | - | TRBJ2-7
TGTGCCAGCAGTTCTCGGGTCCAAGGGACCCAGTACTTC | CASSSRVQGTQYF | - | TRBV6-5 | few | TRBJ2-5
TGTGCCAGCAGCTTACTGTCTCTGACCGGGGAGCTGTTTTTT | CASSLLSLTGELFF | - | TRBV7-9 | few | TRBJ2-2
TGTGCCATCAGTGAGTCGCCCGTCGGGAGGGATGAGCAGTTCTTC | CAISESPVGRDEQFF | TRBD2 | TRBV10-3 | - | TRBJ2-1
TGCGCCAGCAGCCAAGATGGGCAGTTCTCCTCCTACAATGAGCAGTTCTTC | CASSQDGQFSSYNEQFF | - | TRBV4-3 | few | TRBJ2-1
TGTGCCAGCACCTTAGGGGCCGCGACTGGCACCGGGGAGCTGTTTTTT | CASTLGAATGTGELFF | - | TRBV28 | few | TRBJ2-2
TGTGCCAGCAGTGAGATGCGGCCGAACACTGAAGCTTTCTTT | CASSEMRPNTEAFF | - | TRBV6-1 | - | TRBJ1-1
TGTGCCATCAGTGGGGCAGCTAATAATGAAAAACTGTTTTTT | CAISGAANNEKLFF | - | TRBV10-3 | few | TRBJ1-4
TGTGCCAGCAGCGTATGGGCGACGGGGGAGCTGTTTTTT | CASSVWATGELFF | - | TRBV9 | - | TRBJ2-2
TGTGCCAGCAGTAATATGGAGGACGGTGAGCAGTTCTTC | CASSNMEDGEQFF | - | TRBV9 | - | TRBJ2-1
TGCGCCAGCAGCTCGCAGGGGCTAATGTCTGGGGATACGCAGTATTTT | CASSSQGLMSGDTQYF | - | TRBV5-1 | few | TRBJ2-3
TGTGCCAGCGGGGACAGAGGAAATGAAAAACTGTTTTTT | CASGDRGNEKLFF | TRBD1 | TRBV6-6 | - | TRBJ1-4
TGTGCCAGCTCACCCCTCAGGGATACCTACGAGCAGTACTTC | CASSPLRDTYEQYF | - | TRBV18 | few | TRBJ2-7
TGTGCCAGCAGCCTTAGAGCGGGATTCACAGATACGCAGTATTTT | CASSLRAGFTDTQYF | TRBD2 | TRBV5-6 | - | TRBJ2-3
TGTGCCAGCTCACCAGCTCAGGGGTACGAGCAGTACTTC | CASSPAQGYEQYF | - | TRBV18 | - | TRBJ2-7
TGTGCCAGCAGTTACTCCTTCTTAAACACCGGGGAGCTGTTTTTT | CASSYSFLNTGELFF | - | TRBV6-5 | few | TRBJ2-2
TGTGCCAGTAGTATCCAAGATACGCAGTATTTT | CASSIQDTQYF | - | TRBV19 | - | TRBJ2-3
TGTGCCAGCAGCCAAGGCTATGATAGCCGGCCAGGGGCAGATACGCAGTATTTT | CASSQGYDSRPGADTQYF | - | TRBV4-2 | few | TRBJ2-3
TGCGCCAGCAGCCAAGAGCCAGGGGCTTTGAACACTGAAGCTTTCTTT | CASSQEPGALNTEAFF | - | TRBV4-3 | few | TRBJ1-1